These T cell receptor beta chains were read from a single sample in a study of cytomegalovirus exposure and HLA in healthy donors. Profiled with immunoSEQ multiplex PCR; TCRdb holds only in-frame clones, not every one. The sample lists about 140,000 clones, roughly two thirds seen once, with over 13% in the top ten. Material: PBMCs. Every receptor here comes from a human donor in good health. Each CDR3 is given with its conserved first and last residue. A D gene is named only where the DNA matches it firmly. Some rows have no size entry. The others give once, few or many, or a class for an expanded clone.

abundance	j_gene	v_gene	d_gene	CDR3nt	CDR3aa
NA	TRBJ1-1	TRBV27	NA	TGTGCCAGCAGTTTATCTTGGCGGGAGGTAAACACTGAAGCTTTCTTT	CASSLSWREVNTEAFF
NA	TRBJ2-5	TRBV11-3	TRBD2	TGTGCCAGCAGCTTAGGGACTAGCGGTCAAGAGACCCAGTACTTC	CASSLGTSGQETQYF
NA	TRBJ1-5	TRBV5-3	TRBD1	TGTGCCAGAAGCTTATACCGGGACAGGGCATATCCCTCATCCTTTAGCAATCAGCCCCAGCATTTT	CARSLYRDRAYPSSFSNQPQHF
NA	TRBJ1-2	TRBV6-4	NA	TGTGCCAGCAGTGACTCATCGGGCTACACCTTC	CASSDSSGYTF
NA	TRBJ1-2	TRBV6-1	NA	TGTGCCAGCAGTGAAGCGCGGGGTGCCTATGGCTACACCTTC	CASSEARGAYGYTF
NA	TRBJ1-2	TRBV15	NA	TGTGCCACCAGCAGAGAAAAATCCAGCCTTCGGGGATACACCTTC	CATSREKSSLRGYTF
NA	TRBJ1-2	TRBV6-1	TRBD1	TGTGCCAGCAGTGACCACGGGACAGCGTTTGCTGGCTACACCTTC	CASSDHGTAFAGYTF
NA	TRBJ2-7	TRBV19	TRBD1	TGTGCCAGTAGTACCCAGGGACAGGGGGGCTACGAGCAGTACTTC	CASSTQGQGGYEQYF
NA	TRBJ2-5	TRBV30	TRBD2	TGTGCCTGGAGGCGGACTAGCGGGAGTGTCGGGACCCAGTACTTC	CAWRRTSGSVGTQYF
NA	TRBJ2-7	TRBV2	TRBD1	TGTGCCGGGAGACAGGGTGGGATCTACGAGCAGTACTTC	CAGRQGGIYEQYF
NA	TRBJ1-6	TRBV7-9	NA	TGTGCCAGCAGCTTATACCCCTATGGGGGGGCCTATAATTCACCCCTCCACTTT	CASSLYPYGGAYNSPLHF
NA	TRBJ2-1	TRBV15	NA	TGTGCCACCAGCAGAGAACGTGGGGGGAGGCAGAATGAGCAGTTCTTC	CATSRERGGRQNEQFF
NA	TRBJ1-4	TRBV2	NA	TGTGCCAGCAGGGTCGGGAATGAAAAACTGTTTTTT	CASRVGNEKLFF
once	TRBJ2-1	TRBV11-2	NA	TGTGCCAGCAGCTTATTTAGCGGCTACAATGAGCAGTTCTTC	CASSLFSGYNEQFF
NA	TRBJ1-6	TRBV11-3	NA	TGTGCCAGCAGCTTATCTGACAGTTGTTCCCTCCACTTT	CASSLSDSCSLHF
NA	TRBJ1-1	TRBV6-1	NA	TGTGCCAGCAGATTACAGGGAAGGGGTTACACTGAAGCTTTCTTT	CASRLQGRGYTEAFF
NA	TRBJ2-7	TRBV7-2	NA	TGTGCCAGCAGCTTATTGGGGGCCCCAACCTACGAGCAGTACTTC	CASSLLGAPTYEQYF
NA	TRBJ2-7	TRBV6-1	NA	TGTGCCAGCAGCGAGGGGGTCTACGAGCAGTACTTC	CASSEGVYEQYF
NA	TRBJ2-7	TRBV11-2	NA	TGTGCCAGCACCAGACAGATCTCCTACGAGCAGTACTTC	CASTRQISYEQYF
NA	TRBJ1-2	TRBV11-2	TRBD1	TGTGCCAGCAGCCTACGTCCCGGGACAGGGAATGATAACTATGGCTACACCTTC	CASSLRPGTGNDNYGYTF
NA	TRBJ1-3	TRBV7-6	TRBD1	TGTGCCAGCAGCTCAGGGACAGCCTCTGGAAACACCATATATTTT	CASSSGTASGNTIYF
NA	TRBJ2-5	TRBV28	TRBD2	TGTGCCATCGAGCGGGGGGGCCCGGGGGGGACCCAGTACTTC	CAIERGGPGGTQYF
NA	TRBJ2-2	TRBV30	TRBD1	TGTGCCTGGAGGGACAGGGGCGCCGGGGAGCTGTTTTTT	CAWRDRGAGELFF
NA	TRBJ2-7	TRBV4-1	TRBD2	TGCGCCAGCAGCCAAGTGGGGACTAGCGGGGGAGGCGAGCAGTACTTC	CASSQVGTSGGGEQYF
NA	TRBJ2-7	TRBV11-2	NA	TGTGCCAGCAGCTTAAAACAGATTTTCTCCTACGAGCAGTACTTC	CASSLKQIFSYEQYF
NA	TRBJ2-2	TRBV30	NA	TGTGCCTGGAGCCAAGGGGGGAACACCGGGGAGCTGTTTTTT	CAWSQGGNTGELFF
NA	TRBJ2-5	TRBV7-7	NA	TGTGCTAGCAGCTTAGGGGGAACGGGGCAAGAGACCCAGTACTTC	CASSLGGTGQETQYF
NA	TRBJ1-5	TRBV2	NA	TGTGCCAGCAGTGAAAGGGGTTTGGTCATGAATCAGCCCCAGCATTTT	CASSERGLVMNQPQHF
NA	TRBJ2-3	TRBV5-1	TRBD2	TGCGCCAGCAGCTTGGTGTCTAGCGGGGACTTCACAGATACGCAGTATTTT	CASSLVSSGDFTDTQYF
few	TRBJ2-7	TRBV6-1	TRBD2	TGTGCCAGCAGTGAAAGGCTAGCGGGCGCCTACGAGCAGTACTTC	CASSERLAGAYEQYF
NA	TRBJ2-7	TRBV30	TRBD2	TGTGCCTGGAGCCGGGGGGGGCCCTACGAGCAGTACTTC	CAWSRGGPYEQYF
NA	TRBJ1-5	TRBV2	NA	TGTGCCAGCAGTGCCCAACCAGCGACAGGAGTTGACAATCAGCCCCAGCATTTT	CASSAQPATGVDNQPQHF
NA	TRBJ2-1	TRBV15	NA	TGTGCCACCAGCAGAGGGCCAATCGGCAGCGATGAGCAGTTCTTC	CATSRGPIGSDEQFF
once	TRBJ2-5	TRBV5-1	NA	TGCGCCAGCAGCCCCTTTTCGACTAGGACGGGCGAGACCCAGTACTTC	CASSPFSTRTGETQYF
NA	TRBJ2-4	TRBV21-1	NA	TGTGCCAGCAGCAAAGCCCTAGCGGGGACGAAAAACATTCAGTACTTC	CASSKALAGTKNIQYF
NA	TRBJ2-1	TRBV7-6	NA	TGTGCCAGCAGCCCTAACCCGGGATCCTACAATGAGCAGTTCTTC	CASSPNPGSYNEQFF
NA	TRBJ2-1	TRBV7-9	TRBD2	TGTGCCAGCAGCTCGACTAGCGGGAGAGGCGAGCAGTTCTTC	CASSSTSGRGEQFF
NA	TRBJ1-1	TRBV28	NA	TGTGCCAGCAGGCGGAACGGGAACACTGAAGCTTTCTTT	CASRRNGNTEAFF
NA	TRBJ2-7	TRBV18	TRBD1	TGTGCCAGCTCACTTCCAGCCGGACAGGGAGGTTTTTACGAGCAGTACTTC	CASSLPAGQGGFYEQYF
NA	TRBJ2-1	TRBV13	TRBD2	TGTGCCAGCAGCGTCGGACTAGCGGGAGGGAATGAGCAGTTCTTC	CASSVGLAGGNEQFF